Listed below are T cell receptor beta chains from one sample, sequenced in a study of blood T cell repertoires in COVID-19. Generated by immunoSEQ multiplex PCR, the TCRdb table keeps only in-frame clones and is missing some. The sample consists of roughly 290,000 clones, around 82% of them appearing once. The sample taken for sequencing was peripheral blood. The source of these receptors is a human donor with COVID-19, enrolled during active disease. The donor label of this sample is uncertain. CDR3s include the opening cysteine and the closing phenylalanine or tryptophan. A D gene is named only where the DNA matches it firmly. Clone size appears in some rows only: once, few, many, or a class for an expanded clone.

TRBV29-1	few	TRBD1	TRBJ2-7	CSARTGGLEQYF	TGCAGCGCCCGGACAGGGGGCCTCGAGCAGTACTTC
TRBV5-4	-	-	TRBJ2-4	CASSPELFAKNIQYF	TGTGCCAGCAGTCCCGAACTTTTTGCCAAAAACATTCAGTACTTC
TRBV7-2	-	TRBD1	TRBJ1-6	CASSWGQDSPLHF	TGTGCCAGCAGCTGGGGACAGGATTCACCCCTCCACTTT
TRBV27	-	TRBD2	TRBJ2-2	CASGEGLAGLYGELFF	TGTGCCAGCGGGGAGGGACTAGCGGGATTATACGGGGAGCTGTTTTTT
TRBV9	-	TRBD2	TRBJ2-3	CASSVGPAGGIDTQYF	TGTGCCAGCAGCGTAGGGCCAGCGGGAGGGATAGATACGCAGTATTTT
TRBV6-2/TRBV6-3	-	-	TRBJ1-2	CASSLSPLREYGYTF	TGTGCCAGCAGTCTAAGCCCCCTCCGGGAATATGGCTACACCTTC
TRBV28	-	TRBD1	TRBJ1-3	CASSLGQGGNTIYF	TGTGCCAGCAGCCTCGGACAGGGAGGAAACACCATATATTTT
TRBV9	once	-	TRBJ2-7	CASSVGASYEQYF	TGTGCCAGCAGCGTAGGGGCCAGTTACGAGCAGTACTTC
TRBV2	-	-	TRBJ2-5	CASTAGRRADETQYF	TGTGCCAGCACTGCGGGGCGGAGGGCCGATGAGACCCAGTACTTC
TRBV7-3	-	-	TRBJ2-3	CASSLTVSVTDTQYF	TGTGCCAGCAGCTTAACGGTTAGCGTCACAGATACGCAGTATTTT
TRBV27	-	-	TRBJ2-5	CASSPDPGRFRLSLEETQYF	TGTGCCAGCAGTCCCGACCCGGGGAGGTTCAGACTTAGTTTGGAAGAGACCCAGTACTTC
TRBV6-2/TRBV6-3	-	-	TRBJ1-5	CASSRQDFSNQPQHF	TGTGCCAGCAGTCGACAGGATTTTAGCAATCAGCCCCAGCATTTT
TRBV5-1	-	-	TRBJ2-1	CASSLAAGSSYNEQFF	TGCGCCAGCAGCTTGGCCGCGGGAAGCTCCTACAATGAGCAGTTCTTC
TRBV28	-	TRBD1	TRBJ1-5	CASSPGTGRNQPQHF	TGTGCCAGCAGTCCCGGGACAGGGAGGAATCAGCCCCAGCATTTT
TRBV5-4	few	-	TRBJ1-1	CASSLPGGTEAFF	TGTGCCAGCAGCTTACCCGGGGGCACTGAAGCTTTCTTT
TRBV5-1	-	-	TRBJ1-1	CASSLSGANTEAFF	TGCGCCAGCAGCTTGTCAGGGGCGAACACTGAAGCTTTCTTT
TRBV29-1	-	TRBD1	TRBJ1-2	CSVESGTGYNYGYTF	TGCAGCGTTGAAAGCGGGACAGGGTATAACTATGGCTACACCTTC
TRBV12-3/TRBV12-4	-	TRBD1	TRBJ1-2	CASSSQGAYGYTF	TGTGCCAGCAGCTCACAGGGGGCGTATGGCTACACCTTC
TRBV6-6	-	-	TRBJ2-2	CATSGIRTGELFF	TGTGCCACCTCAGGGATTAGGACCGGGGAGCTGTTTTTT
TRBV6-4	once	TRBD1	TRBJ2-1	CASSLTGDEQFF	TGTGCCAGCAGTCTAACAGGGGATGAGCAGTTCTTC
TRBV20-1	-	-	TRBJ1-2	CSASPRDTYGYTF	TGCAGTGCTAGTCCCCGGGACACCTATGGCTACACCTTC
TRBV4-1	-	TRBD2	TRBJ2-1	CASSQAEKGLASRSYNEQFF	TGCGCCAGCAGCCAAGCAGAGAAGGGACTAGCGTCCCGCTCCTACAATGAGCAGTTCTTC
TRBV20-1	few	-	TRBJ2-1	CSARDGRGQFF	TGCAGTGCTAGAGATGGGAGAGGGCAGTTCTTC